This T cell receptor beta chain was obtained from a study of human T cells and chemical hapten exposure. TCRdb redid the calling of the RACE reads with MiXCR, one entry per CDR3 protein. The repertoire consists of more than 60,000 distinct CDR3 sequences, with approximately 10% occurring once and the leading ten covering approximately 7%. Noted time point: patch test 2, 6 weeks after DPC sensitization. The sample's treatment: therapeutic diphenylcyclopropenone sensitization with weekly scalp DPC. This clonotype was sampled from a woman between 50 and 59 years old with alopecia areata. Some clones in this sample may be carry-over from other donors' samples. The sample in question was whole blood, obtained in connection with sensitization to the hapten diphenylcyclopropenone (DPC).

CDR3 sequence reads: CASSQSRGATGELFF. The DNA for the CDR3 is TGTGCCAGCAGCCAAAGCAGGGGCGCCACCGGGGAGCTGTTTTTT. The rearrangement joins TRBV7-8 to TRBJ2-2; a weak D match, TRBD1 (6 bases). The CDR3 sequence is 15 residues long. The germline CDR1 and CDR2 sequences are SGHVS and FQNEAQ. V was trimmed by 5 bases and J by 4 bases, leaving 14 bases between them.